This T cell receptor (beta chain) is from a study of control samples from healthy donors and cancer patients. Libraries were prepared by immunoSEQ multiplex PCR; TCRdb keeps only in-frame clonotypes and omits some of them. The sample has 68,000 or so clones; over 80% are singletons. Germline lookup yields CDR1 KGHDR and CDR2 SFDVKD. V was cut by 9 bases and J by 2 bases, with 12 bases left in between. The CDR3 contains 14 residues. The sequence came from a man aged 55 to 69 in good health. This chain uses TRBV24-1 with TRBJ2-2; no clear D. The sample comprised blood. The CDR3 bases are TGTGCCACCGATGGACCCGGAAACACCGGGGAGCTGTTTTTT. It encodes CATDGPGNTGELFF.